This T cell receptor beta chain was sequenced during a study of cytomegalovirus exposure and HLA in healthy donors. PCR involved 60 Vbeta and 13 Jbeta primers. Libraries were prepared by immunoSEQ multiplex PCR; TCRdb keeps only in-frame clonotypes and omits some of them. The sample holds over 130,000 clones; just over 65% are singletons and the top ten take roughly 6%. The ends were cut back, 6 bases at V and 7 bases at J, with 16 bases in the middle. There are 13 residues in the CDR3. Germline CDR1 and CDR2: WSHSY and SAAADI. This receptor was obtained from a woman aged 55 to 70 in good health and CMV-seronegative. The rearrangement uses TRBV10-2 and TRBJ2-7; tentative D call: TRBD2 (5 bases). Input material: PBMCs. CDR3 region: CASRGDPNGEQYF. The CDR3 coding sequence is TGCGCCAGCAGGGGAGACCCGAATGGGGAGCAGTACTTC.